Below, one T cell receptor (beta chain) is given with its context. Its antigen remains unknown. Using a few donor pairs, the authors sequenced unstimulated naive, memory, effector memory and TEMRA subsets. The data were obtained in a study of siplizumab effects on memory and regulatory T cells. Study-wide results and caveats: The drug siplizumab significantly decreased the alloreactive sequences that could be traced to unstimulated CD4+ memory cells. An assignable phenotype, naive or memory, was missing from roughly 76-95% of proliferating CD4+ or CD8+ clones. Both greater diversity than memory cells and a major contribution to the alloresponse seemed to characterize naive T cells.

The table came from immunoSEQ multiplex PCR; TCRdb's copy has only in-frame clones and leaves some out. The sample lists approximately 56,000 clones, 95% to 98% occurring once. Germline lookup yields CDR1 MNHEY and CDR2 SVGAGI. The CDR3 is made up of 13 amino acids. Trimming took off 8 bases at V and 3 bases at J, with 10 bases between the two ends. This receptor was obtained from a human donor in good health. The J gene is TRBJ2-2, the V gene TRBV6-5; tentative D call: TRBD1 (6 bases). The sample consisted of naive CD8+ T cells sorted from blood. The CDR3 protein is CASGGTYTGELFF. CDR3 sequence (DNA): TGTGCCAGCGGGGGCACCTACACCGGGGAGCTGTTTTTT.